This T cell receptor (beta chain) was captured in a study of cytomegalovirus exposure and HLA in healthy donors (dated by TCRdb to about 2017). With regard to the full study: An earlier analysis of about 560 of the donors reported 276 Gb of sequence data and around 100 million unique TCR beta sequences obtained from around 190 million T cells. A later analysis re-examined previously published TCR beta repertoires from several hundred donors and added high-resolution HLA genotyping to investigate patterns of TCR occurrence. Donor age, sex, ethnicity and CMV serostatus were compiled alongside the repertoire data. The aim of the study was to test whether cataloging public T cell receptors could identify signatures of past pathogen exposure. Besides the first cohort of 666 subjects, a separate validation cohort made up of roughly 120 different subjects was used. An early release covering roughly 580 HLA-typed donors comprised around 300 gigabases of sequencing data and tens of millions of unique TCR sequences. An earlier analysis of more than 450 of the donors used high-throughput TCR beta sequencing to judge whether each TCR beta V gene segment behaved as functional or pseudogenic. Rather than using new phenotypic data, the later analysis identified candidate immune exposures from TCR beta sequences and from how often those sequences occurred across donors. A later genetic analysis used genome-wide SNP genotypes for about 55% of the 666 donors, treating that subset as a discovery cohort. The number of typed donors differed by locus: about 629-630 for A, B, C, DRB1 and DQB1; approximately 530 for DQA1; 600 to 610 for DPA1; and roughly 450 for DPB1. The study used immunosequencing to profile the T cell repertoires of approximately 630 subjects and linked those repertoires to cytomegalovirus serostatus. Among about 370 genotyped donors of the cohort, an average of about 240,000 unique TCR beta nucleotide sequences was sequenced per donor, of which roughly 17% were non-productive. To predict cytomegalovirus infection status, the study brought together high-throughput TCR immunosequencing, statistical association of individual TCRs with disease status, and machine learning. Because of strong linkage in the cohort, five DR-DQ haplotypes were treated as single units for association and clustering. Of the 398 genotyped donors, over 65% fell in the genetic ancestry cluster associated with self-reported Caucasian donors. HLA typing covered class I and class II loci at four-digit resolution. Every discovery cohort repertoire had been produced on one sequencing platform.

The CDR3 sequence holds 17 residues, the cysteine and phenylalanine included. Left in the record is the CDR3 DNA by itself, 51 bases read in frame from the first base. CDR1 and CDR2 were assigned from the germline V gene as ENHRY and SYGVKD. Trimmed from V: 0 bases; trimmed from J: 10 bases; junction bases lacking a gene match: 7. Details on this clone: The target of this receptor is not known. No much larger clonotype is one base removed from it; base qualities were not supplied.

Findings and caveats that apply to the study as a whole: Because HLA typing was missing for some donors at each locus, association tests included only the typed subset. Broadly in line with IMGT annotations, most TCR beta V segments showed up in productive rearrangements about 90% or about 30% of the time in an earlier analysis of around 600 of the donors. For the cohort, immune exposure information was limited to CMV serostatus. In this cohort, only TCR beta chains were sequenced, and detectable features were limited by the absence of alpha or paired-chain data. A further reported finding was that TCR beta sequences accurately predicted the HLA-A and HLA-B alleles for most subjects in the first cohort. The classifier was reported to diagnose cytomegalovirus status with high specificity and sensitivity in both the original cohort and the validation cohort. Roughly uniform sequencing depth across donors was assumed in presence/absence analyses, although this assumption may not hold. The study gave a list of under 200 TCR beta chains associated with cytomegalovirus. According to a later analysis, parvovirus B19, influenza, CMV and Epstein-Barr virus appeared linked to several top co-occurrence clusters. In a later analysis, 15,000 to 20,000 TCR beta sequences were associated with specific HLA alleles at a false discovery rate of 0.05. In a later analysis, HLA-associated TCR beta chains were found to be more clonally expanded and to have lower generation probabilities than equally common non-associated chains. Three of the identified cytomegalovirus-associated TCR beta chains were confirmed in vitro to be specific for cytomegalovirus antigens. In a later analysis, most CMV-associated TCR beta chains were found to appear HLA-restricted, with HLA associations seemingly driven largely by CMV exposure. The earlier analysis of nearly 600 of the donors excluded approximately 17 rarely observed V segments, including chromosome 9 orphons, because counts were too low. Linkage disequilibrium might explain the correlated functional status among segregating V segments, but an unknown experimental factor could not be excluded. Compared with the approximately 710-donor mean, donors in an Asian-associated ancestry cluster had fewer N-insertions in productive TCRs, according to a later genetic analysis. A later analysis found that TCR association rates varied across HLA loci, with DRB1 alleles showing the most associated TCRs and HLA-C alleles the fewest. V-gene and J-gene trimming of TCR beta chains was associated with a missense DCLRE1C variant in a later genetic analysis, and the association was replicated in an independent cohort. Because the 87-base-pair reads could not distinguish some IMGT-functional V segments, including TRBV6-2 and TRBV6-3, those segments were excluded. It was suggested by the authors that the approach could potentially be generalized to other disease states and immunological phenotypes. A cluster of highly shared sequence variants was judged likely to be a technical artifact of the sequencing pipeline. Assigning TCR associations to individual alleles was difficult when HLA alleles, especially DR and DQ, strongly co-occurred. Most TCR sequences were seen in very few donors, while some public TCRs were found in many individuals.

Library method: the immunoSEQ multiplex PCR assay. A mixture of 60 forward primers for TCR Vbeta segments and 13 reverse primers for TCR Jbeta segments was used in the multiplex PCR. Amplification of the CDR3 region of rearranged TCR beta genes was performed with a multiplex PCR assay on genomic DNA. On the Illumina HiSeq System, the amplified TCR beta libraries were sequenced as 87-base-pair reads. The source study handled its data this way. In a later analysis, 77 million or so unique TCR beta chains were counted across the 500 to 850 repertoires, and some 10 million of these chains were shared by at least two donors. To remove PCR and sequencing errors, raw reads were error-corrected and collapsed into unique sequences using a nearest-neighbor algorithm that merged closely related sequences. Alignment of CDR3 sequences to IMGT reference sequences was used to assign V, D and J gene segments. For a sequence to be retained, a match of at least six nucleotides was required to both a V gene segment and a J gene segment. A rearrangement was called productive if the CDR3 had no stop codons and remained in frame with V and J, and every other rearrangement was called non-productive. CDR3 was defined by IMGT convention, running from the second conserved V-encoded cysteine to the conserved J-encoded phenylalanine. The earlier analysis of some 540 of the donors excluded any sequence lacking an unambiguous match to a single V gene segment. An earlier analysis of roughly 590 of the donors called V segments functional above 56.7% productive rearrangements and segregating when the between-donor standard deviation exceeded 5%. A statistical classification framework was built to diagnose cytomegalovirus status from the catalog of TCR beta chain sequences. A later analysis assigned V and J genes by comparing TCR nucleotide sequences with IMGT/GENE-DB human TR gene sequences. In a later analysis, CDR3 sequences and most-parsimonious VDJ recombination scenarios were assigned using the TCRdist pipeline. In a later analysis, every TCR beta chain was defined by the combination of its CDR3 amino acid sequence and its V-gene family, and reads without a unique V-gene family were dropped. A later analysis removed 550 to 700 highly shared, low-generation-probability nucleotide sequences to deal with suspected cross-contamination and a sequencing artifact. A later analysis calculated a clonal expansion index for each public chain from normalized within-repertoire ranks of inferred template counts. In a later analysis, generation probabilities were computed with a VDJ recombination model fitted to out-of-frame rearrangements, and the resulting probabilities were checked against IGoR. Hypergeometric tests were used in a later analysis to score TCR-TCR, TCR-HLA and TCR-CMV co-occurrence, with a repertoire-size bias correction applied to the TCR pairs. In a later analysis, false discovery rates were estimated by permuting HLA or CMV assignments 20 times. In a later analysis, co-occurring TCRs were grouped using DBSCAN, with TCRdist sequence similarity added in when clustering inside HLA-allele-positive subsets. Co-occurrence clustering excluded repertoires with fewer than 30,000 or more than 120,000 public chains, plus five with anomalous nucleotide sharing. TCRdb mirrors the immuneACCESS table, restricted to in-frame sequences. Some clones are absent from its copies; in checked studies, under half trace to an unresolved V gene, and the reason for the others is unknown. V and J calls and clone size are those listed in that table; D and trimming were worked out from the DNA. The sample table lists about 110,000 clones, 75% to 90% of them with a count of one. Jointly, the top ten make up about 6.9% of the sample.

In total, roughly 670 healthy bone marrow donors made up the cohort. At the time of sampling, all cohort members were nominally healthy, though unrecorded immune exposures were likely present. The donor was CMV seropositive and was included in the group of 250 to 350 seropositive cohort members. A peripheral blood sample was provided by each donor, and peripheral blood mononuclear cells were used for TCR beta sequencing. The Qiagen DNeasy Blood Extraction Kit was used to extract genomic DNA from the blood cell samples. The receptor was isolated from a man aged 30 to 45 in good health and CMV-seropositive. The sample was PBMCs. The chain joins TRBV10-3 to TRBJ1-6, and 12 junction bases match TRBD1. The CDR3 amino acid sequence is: CAISESRGTGGVSPLHF. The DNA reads TGTGCCATCAGTGAGTCCCGGGGGACAGGGGGCGTATCACCCCTCCACTTT.